A selection of T cell receptor beta chains follows, all from one sample in a study of CD8 T cells in Susac syndrome. TCRdb reanalysed the immunoSEQ multiplex PCR reads using MiXCR and keeps one entry per CDR3 protein. The table lists hundreds of thousands of distinct CDR3 sequences, roughly 93% of them singletons. The sequencing input was CD4+ T cells from PBMCs. Receptors were obtained from a human donor with Susac syndrome. The CDR3 runs from the conserved cysteine through the conserved F or W. Fields, in order: D gene, clone size, V gene, J gene, CDR3 DNA, CDR3 protein. D genes are given only for firm matches. A clone size is listed for some rows: how often the clone was seen (once, few, many), or a class if it is expanded.

D: TRBD1
size: NA
V: TRBV20-1
J: TRBJ1-1
DNA: TGCAGTGCTAGAGGGACAGGGAACACTGAAGCTTTCTTT
CDR3: CSARGTGNTEAFF

D: TRBD1
size: NA
V: TRBV3-1
J: TRBJ2-2
DNA: TGTGCCAGCAGCCCTGGACAGGGGAAAGGCGGGGAGCTGTTTTTT
CDR3: CASSPGQGKGGELFF

D: NA
size: NA
V: TRBV11-3
J: TRBJ1-2
DNA: TGTGCCAGCAGCTTAGAGACAAATGGCTACACCTTC
CDR3: CASSLETNGYTF

D: TRBD1
size: few
V: TRBV7-3
J: TRBJ2-3
DNA: TGTGCCAGCAGCGCCGACAGGGCAGATACGCAGTATTTT
CDR3: CASSADRADTQYF

D: NA
size: NA
V: TRBV19
J: TRBJ1-1
DNA: TGTGCCAGTAGTGGGGGGATCATGAACACTGAAGCTTTCTTT
CDR3: CASSGGIMNTEAFF

D: NA
size: once
V: TRBV7-8
J: TRBJ1-5
DNA: TGTGCCAGCAGCTTTCAGGGACGGCGAAGCAATCAGCCCCAGCATTTT
CDR3: CASSFQGRRSNQPQHF

D: TRBD1
size: NA
V: TRBV18
J: TRBJ1-2
DNA: TGTGCCAGCTCGCTTGACAGGGCTGGCTATGGCTACACCTTC
CDR3: CASSLDRAGYGYTF

D: NA
size: NA
V: TRBV11-2
J: TRBJ2-2
DNA: TGTGCCAGCAGCTCCCTAGACGGGACCGCGAACACCGGGGAGCTGTTTTTT
CDR3: CASSSLDGTANTGELFF

D: NA
size: NA
V: TRBV19
J: TRBJ2-7
DNA: TGTGCCAGTAGTCCCACCGGGCTTCGGGAGTCCGAGCAGTACTTC
CDR3: CASSPTGLRESEQYF

D: NA
size: NA
V: TRBV5-6
J: TRBJ2-1
DNA: TGTGCCAGCAGCTTGGTTGAGACCTCCGGGCAGTTCTTC
CDR3: CASSLVETSGQFF

D: TRBD2
size: NA
V: TRBV28
J: TRBJ2-1
DNA: TGTGCCAGCAGTGGCGGGGGGGATTACAATGAGCAGTTCTTC
CDR3: CASSGGGDYNEQFF

D: TRBD1
size: NA
V: TRBV6-2/TRBV6-3
J: TRBJ2-7
DNA: TGTGCCAGCAATACCGGGACAGGAGCCTACGAGCAGTACTTC
CDR3: CASNTGTGAYEQYF

D: NA
size: NA
V: TRBV7-2
J: TRBJ1-1
DNA: TGTGCCAGCAGGGTTGAGGGGGGCGTGAACACTGAAGCTTTCTTT
CDR3: CASRVEGGVNTEAFF

D: NA
size: NA
V: TRBV18
J: TRBJ2-1
DNA: TGTGCCAGCTCGCTTGACATGGGTGGGAATGAGCAGTTCTTC
CDR3: CASSLDMGGNEQFF

D: NA
size: once
V: TRBV4-2
J: TRBJ2-7
DNA: TGTGCCAGCAGCCAAGTTGGGGCATCCTACGAGCAGTACTTC
CDR3: CASSQVGASYEQYF

D: NA
size: NA
V: TRBV5-6
J: TRBJ1-2
DNA: TGTGCCAGCAGCTTGGGTGACCGAGATCTTTATGGCTACACCTTC
CDR3: CASSLGDRDLYGYTF

D: NA
size: once
V: TRBV6-6
J: TRBJ1-2
DNA: TGTGCCAGCAGTTACGAAGCCCGGGTCTTGGAGGGCTACACCTTC
CDR3: CASSYEARVLEGYTF

D: NA
size: NA
V: TRBV18
J: TRBJ1-1
DNA: TGTGCCAGCTCACCACCCGGAGGGGAGTACACTGAAGCTTTCTTT
CDR3: CASSPPGGEYTEAFF

D: NA
size: NA
V: TRBV3-1
J: TRBJ1-6
DNA: TGTGCCAGCAGCCAGGGACAAAATTCACCCCTCCACTTT
CDR3: CASSQGQNSPLHF

D: TRBD2
size: NA
V: TRBV29-1
J: TRBJ2-7
DNA: TGCAGCGTCCAGACGGGGGGACTCTACGAGCAGTACTTC
CDR3: CSVQTGGLYEQYF

D: NA
size: NA
V: TRBV7-9
J: TRBJ2-1
DNA: TGTGCCAGCAGCACCGGGGGGCCCACGAATGAGCAGTTCTTC
CDR3: CASSTGGPTNEQFF

D: NA
size: once
V: TRBV5-6
J: TRBJ2-3
DNA: TGTGCCAGCAGCTCCCCCAGCCGCGGGGCGGATACGCAGTATTTT
CDR3: CASSSPSRGADTQYF

D: TRBD1
size: NA
V: TRBV30
J: TRBJ1-5
DNA: TGTGCCTGGAGACAGGGGTACAATCAGCCCCAGCATTTT
CDR3: CAWRQGYNQPQHF

D: NA
size: NA
V: TRBV29-1
J: TRBJ2-1
DNA: TGCAGCGTGACTGTGGGCGGGGACCCCCTCAATGAGCAGTTCTTC
CDR3: CSVTVGGDPLNEQFF

D: NA
size: NA
V: TRBV29-1
J: TRBJ1-5
DNA: TGCAGCGTCGTTTCTATACAGGGTCAGCCCCAGCATTTT
CDR3: CSVVSIQGQPQHF

D: NA
size: NA
V: TRBV12-3/TRBV12-4
J: TRBJ2-7
DNA: TGTGCCAGCAGTCCGCGACCAAACTACGAGCAGTACTTC
CDR3: CASSPRPNYEQYF

D: TRBD1
size: NA
V: TRBV18
J: TRBJ1-2
DNA: TGTGCCAGCTCACCGGACAGGCATGGCTACACCTTC
CDR3: CASSPDRHGYTF

D: NA
size: NA
V: TRBV20-1
J: TRBJ2-3
DNA: TGCAGTGCTAGCCTTCAGTGGGCAGATACGCAGTATTTT
CDR3: CSASLQWADTQYF

D: NA
size: NA
V: TRBV5-4
J: TRBJ2-4
DNA: TGTGCCAGCCGCCCCCCGGGGGCAATGGGTGACGGCATTCAGTACTTC
CDR3: CASRPPGAMGDGIQYF

D: TRBD1
size: NA
V: TRBV30
J: TRBJ1-4
DNA: TGTGCCTGGAGCAGGGGGGCCATAAATGAAAAACTGTTTTTT
CDR3: CAWSRGAINEKLFF

D: TRBD1
size: once
V: TRBV24-1
J: TRBJ2-1
DNA: TGTGCCACCAGTGTGGGACAGGGGGCGGAGGATGAGCAGTTCTTC
CDR3: CATSVGQGAEDEQFF

D: NA
size: NA
V: TRBV28
J: TRBJ1-5
DNA: TGTGCGACGTCTCAGCCCCAGCATTTT
CDR3: CATSQPQHF

D: NA
size: few
V: TRBV7-8
J: TRBJ1-5
DNA: TGTGCCAGCAGTCTCCGGGGTCATAGCAATCAGCCCCAGCATTTT
CDR3: CASSLRGHSNQPQHF

D: NA
size: NA
V: TRBV11-1
J: TRBJ2-6
DNA: TGTGCCAGCAGCGCAGGGGCTGGGGCCAACGTCCTGACTTTC
CDR3: CASSAGAGANVLTF

D: NA
size: once
V: TRBV20-1
J: TRBJ2-4
DNA: TGCAGTGCTAGAGATCCTCACAGTTTCACCGTAGCCAAAAACATTCAGTACTTC
CDR3: CSARDPHSFTVAKNIQYF

D: NA
size: NA
V: TRBV27
J: TRBJ2-7
DNA: TGTGCCAGCAGTTTAGGGCAGGGGCCCACCTACGAGCAGTACTTC
CDR3: CASSLGQGPTYEQYF

D: NA
size: NA
V: TRBV7-6
J: TRBJ2-1
DNA: TGTGCCAGCAGCCTCCACGGGGGAAATGAGCAGTTCTTC
CDR3: CASSLHGGNEQFF